The 9 T cell receptor beta chains presented below share a single source sample, sequenced in a study of cytomegalovirus exposure and HLA in healthy donors (dated by TCRdb to between 2016 and 2019). Library preparation used the immunoSEQ multiplex PCR assay. A mixture of 60 forward primers for TCR Vbeta segments and 13 reverse primers for TCR Jbeta segments was used in the multiplex PCR. In TCRdb, the immuneACCESS table is reduced to in-frame sequences with V and J assigned. These tables do not hold every clone; where another copy was compared, an unresolved V gene accounts for under half, and the others remain unexplained. Here the sample has under 150,000 clones; approximately 79% occur a single time. The biggest ten clones account for roughly 0.99% of the sample. The sequencing sample was made of PBMCs. These TCRs come from a male donor in good health and CMV-seronegative.

This chain joins TRBV7-2 and TRBJ2-2; TRBD2 agrees at 11 bases. Germline V gives CDR1 SGHTA, CDR2 FQGNSA. This CDR3 is built from 16 residues. V lost 4 bases to trimming and J lost 5 bases; unmatched junction nucleotides: 6. CDR3 coding DNA: TGTGCCAGCAGCTCAGCTAGCGGGGGGTTAACCGGGGAGCTGTTTTTT. Its translation: CASSSASGGLTGELFF.

This clone was found a few times. This chain links TRBV19 with TRBJ2-7; 9 positions match TRBD1. The germline V gene has CDR1 LNHDA and CDR2 SQIVND (reference sequence). The CDR3 has 13 residues. V lost 4 bases and J lost 5; bases outside the gene matches: 3. The CDR3 protein is CASSTRTGDEQYF. CDR3 in DNA: TGTGCCAGTAGTACCCGGACAGGGGACGAGCAGTACTTC.

This clone was detected only once. This chain joins TRBV6-6 and TRBJ1-1; tentative D call: TRBD1 (5 bases). V dropped 2 bases and J dropped 5 bases, with 12 bases sitting between them. The CDR3 spans 14 residues. Germline CDR1 MNHNY, CDR2 SVGAGI (reference sequence). The CDR3 here is CASSYGDSATEAFF. CDR3 nucleotide sequence: TGTGCCAGCAGTTACGGTGACAGCGCGACTGAAGCTTTCTTT.

The V call is TRBV27, the J call TRBJ2-2; a weak D match, TRBD1 (8 bases). Germline CDR1 and CDR2: MNHEY and SMNVEV (reference sequence). V was trimmed by 5 bases and J by 7 bases, leaving 14 bases between them. This CDR3 spans 14 amino acids. The CDR3 spells CASSLQGEGGELFF. The CDR3 bases are TGTGCCAGCAGTCTACAGGGGGAGGGCGGGGAGCTGTTTTTT.

This clone was seen a handful of times. This chain uses TRBV4-1 with TRBJ1-4; a possible D gene is TRBD1 (5 bases). Germline V gives CDR1 MGHRA, CDR2 YSYEKL. V dropped 0 bases and J dropped 7 bases, with 15 bases sitting between them. CDR3 length: 16 amino acids. CDR3 residues: CASSQETARITEKLFF. DNA of the CDR3: TGCGCCAGCAGCCAAGAGACAGCAAGGATAACTGAAAAACTGTTTTTT.

This clone was observed a handful of times. CDR3 DNA: TGTGCCTGGGGCGGACTAGCGGGGGGCAGGGATGAGCAGTTCTTC. Amino acids: CAWGGLAGGRDEQFF. The V and J genes are TRBV30 and TRBJ2-1, with 14 bases lining up with TRBD2. In germline, CDR1 is GTSNPN, CDR2 SVGIG (reference sequence). The CDR3 totals 15 residues. The J segment lost 8 bases and the V segment lost 5 bases, leaving 8 bases of the junction unmatched.

This chain uses TRBV2 with TRBJ1-1; 12 bases are a match to TRBD1. Trimming cost V 10 bases and J 4 bases; bases outside gene matches: 7. Germline V lookup: CDR1 SNHLY, CDR2 FYNNEI. CDR3 length: 14 amino acids. The CDR3 DNA sequence: TGTGCCAAGGGGACAGGGGGCGCGAGCACTGAAGCTTTCTTT. This encodes CAKGTGGASTEAFF.

V gene TRBV12-5 combines with J gene TRBJ2-5; a possible D gene is TRBD2 (6 bases). The CDR3 is 14 residues long. Looked up from germline, CDR1 is LGHNT and CDR2 is FRNRAP. V was trimmed by 0 bases and J by 4 bases, leaving 9 bases between them. DNA for the CDR3: TGTGCTAGTGGTTTGGTACTAGCAGCAGAGACCCAGTACTTC. Protein: CASGLVLAAETQYF.

The chain joins TRBV6-5 to TRBJ2-7, with 11 bases identical to TRBD2. Germline trimming cut 2 bases from V and 4 bases from J; bases unmatched to any gene: 4. The CDR3 runs to 15 residues. Germline V gene lookup returns CDR1 MNHEY and CDR2 SVGAGI. The CDR3 region is CASSYTASGGYEQYF. CDR3 sequence (DNA): TGTGCCAGCAGTTACACCGCTAGCGGGGGGTACGAGCAGTACTTC.